The clone carrying this T cell receptor (beta chain) was detected many times. Its specificity is not known. The entry originates in a study of neurological immune-mediated disorders. Time point defined: longitudinal time-point 3. The unsorted libraries originated from 2 million PBMCs kept at -80 C. The CDR3 consists of 14 residues. V lost 2 bases, J lost 3 bases, and 9 bases lay in between. The germline gives CDR1 KGHSH, CDR2 LQKENI. TCRdb processed the 5' RACE reads anew with MiXCR; each CDR3 protein has one entry. The sample records under 100,000 distinct CDR3 sequences, 3.5% to 5.5% being singletons. Study-level points and caveats: No CDR3 amino acid sequences recurred among expanded clones across subjects, suggesting private repertoires in all groups. Patients with HTLV-1-associated myelopathy showed the most TCR clonal expansion. Those with multiple sclerosis showed the least, falling below healthy controls.

The TCR originated in a woman aged 60-70 years with multiple sclerosis. Sequenced sample: PBMCs. The rearrangement uses TRBV18 and TRBJ2-3; D is uncertain. The CDR3 DNA follows: TGTGCCAGCTCACCAACAGTGGTGACAGATACGCAGTATTTT. Amino acid sequence: CASSPTVVTDTQYF.